This record concerns one T cell receptor (beta chain) sequence. At survey level, the immunoSEQ assay was run in its v3.0 version. Only in-frame clones appear in the TCRdb table, and some are missing; sequencing was by immunoSEQ multiplex PCR. The sample includes some 19,000 clones, approximately 88% seen only once; the top ten take roughly 8%. Trimming stripped 3 bases from V and 11 bases from J, with 19 bases between. The CDR3 has 14 amino acids. CDR1 is MNHEY, CDR2 SMNVEV, per germline (reference sequence). The sample comes from a study of long-term antiretroviral therapy in people with HIV. The sample in question was unsorted PBMCs, obtained 0.9 years after starting antiretroviral therapy. The chain joins TRBV27 to TRBJ1-1; D unresolved. The sequence came from a man aged 18 to 29 with HIV. Written as DNA, the CDR3 is TGTGCCAGCAGTTTTGCCAGTACCTCGATCGCTGCTTTCTTT. Its translation is CASSFASTSIAAFF.